Sequencing of this TCR beta chain was carried out in a study of blood T cell repertoires in COVID-19. As for the study in general: Donors in the United States, Italy and Spain gave samples during acute or convalescent COVID-19. PBMCs, B-cell-depleted T cells, or T cells were the source of the cDNA or gDNA that made up the material.

The CDR3 consists of 13 residues. The ends were cut back, 6 bases at V and 4 bases at J, with 9 bases in the middle. As handled by the study authors: For nucleated cells, counts were estimated from reference gene primer amplification. TCRdb keeps only in-frame clones here, not all; method: immunoSEQ multiplex PCR. The V and J calls and clone size were taken over from that table, and D and trimming were inferred from the DNA. Of a few hundred thousand clones detected, 86% appear once; the ten largest clones hold under 2%. The chain is built from TRBV12-3 or TRBV12-4 and TRBJ1-4, with D hard to call. Sequenced: peripheral blood. The sequence came from a woman aged 45-65 years with acute or convalescent COVID-19. CDR3 DNA: TGTGCCAGCAGCCCAGGTTATAATGAAAAACTGTTTTTT. Encoded protein: CASSPGYNEKLFF.